The clone carrying this TCR beta chain was observed many times. Both TCRalpha and TCRbeta chains were reverse transcribed with V-gene-specific primers. A roughly 20-cycle PCR with a constant-region primer and V-primer adapter amplified TCRs. TCRdb re-derived calls from the reads in MiXCR, one entry per CDR3 protein. The table records 80,000 to 95,000 distinct CDR3 sequences, 9.4% of them present only once. The data stem from a study of low-dose radiotherapy and immunotherapy resistance in tumors. The time point was: before trial treatment. Trimming left V 5 bases short and J 4 bases short, with 18 bases between. CDR1 and CDR2 from the germline V gene are SGHTA and FQGNSA. This CDR3 has 16 amino acids.

The chain combines TRBV7-2 with TRBJ1-5; a weak D match, TRBD1 (6 bases). The receptor was derived from a male donor with prostate cancer. This sample comprised PBMCs, obtained before treatment. This CDR3 is CASSPIWTVRNQPQHF. The CDR3 DNA reads as TGTGCCAGCAGCCCCATTTGGACAGTAAGGAATCAGCCCCAGCATTTT.